This is a list of T cell receptor beta chains from one sample in a study of PD-L1 blockade in urothelial cancer. Profiled with immunoSEQ multiplex PCR; TCRdb holds only in-frame clones, not every one. The sample holds 90,000 to 100,000 clones, around 89% seen once. Sequencing was performed on PBMCs, taken around atezolizumab (anti-PD-L1) treatment. All receptors come from a man aged 55 to 69 with urothelial cancer. CDR3s include the opening cysteine and the closing phenylalanine or tryptophan. D genes are given only for firm matches. Clone size is shown for a subset of rows, as once, few, many or a class of expanded clone.

v_gene: TRBV10-2
d_gene: -
abundance: -
j_gene: TRBJ2-2
CDR3aa: CASNHRNTGELFF
CDR3nt: TGCGCCAGCAATCACAGAAACACCGGGGAGCTGTTTTTT

v_gene: TRBV19
d_gene: TRBD1
abundance: -
j_gene: TRBJ2-1
CDR3aa: CASSKGQGENNEQFF
CDR3nt: TGTGCCAGTAGTAAAGGACAGGGTGAGAACAATGAGCAGTTCTTC

v_gene: TRBV4-2
d_gene: -
abundance: -
j_gene: TRBJ2-1
CDR3aa: CASSHGESYNEQFF
CDR3nt: TGTGCCAGCAGCCACGGGGAGAGTTACAATGAGCAGTTCTTC

v_gene: TRBV21-1
d_gene: -
abundance: few
j_gene: TRBJ1-2
CDR3aa: CASSGKADLSYGYTF
CDR3nt: TGTGCCAGCAGCGGCAAGGCGGACTTAAGCTATGGCTACACCTTC

v_gene: TRBV28
d_gene: TRBD2
abundance: -
j_gene: TRBJ2-1
CDR3aa: CASSLGGRMGYNEQFF
CDR3nt: TGTGCCAGCAGTTTAGGCGGGAGAATGGGGTACAATGAGCAGTTCTTC

v_gene: TRBV21-1
d_gene: -
abundance: -
j_gene: TRBJ2-7
CDR3aa: CASSKRECSYEQYF
CDR3nt: TGTGCCAGCAGCAAACGGGAGTGTTCCTACGAGCAGTACTTC

v_gene: TRBV15
d_gene: -
abundance: -
j_gene: TRBJ2-2
CDR3aa: CATSRDEGGSGELFF
CDR3nt: TGTGCCACCAGCAGAGATGAAGGGGGATCGGGGGAGCTGTTTTTT

v_gene: TRBV29-1
d_gene: -
abundance: -
j_gene: TRBJ1-1
CDR3aa: CSAESGLRGNTEAFF
CDR3nt: TGCAGCGCCGAAAGTGGGCTAAGGGGGAACACTGAAGCTTTCTTT

v_gene: TRBV6-6
d_gene: TRBD1
abundance: few
j_gene: TRBJ2-7
CDR3aa: CASRTGLAYEQYF
CDR3nt: TGTGCCAGCAGGACAGGGTTAGCCTACGAGCAGTACTTC

v_gene: TRBV7-9
d_gene: TRBD2
abundance: -
j_gene: TRBJ2-3
CDR3aa: CASSLLAGGPSDTQYF
CDR3nt: TGTGCCAGCAGCCTTCTAGCGGGGGGGCCCTCAGATACGCAGTATTTT

v_gene: TRBV30
d_gene: -
abundance: -
j_gene: TRBJ1-3
CDR3aa: CAWSRGSSGNTIYF
CDR3nt: TGTGCCTGGAGTAGAGGAAGCTCTGGAAACACCATATATTTT

v_gene: TRBV7-2
d_gene: -
abundance: -
j_gene: TRBJ1-1
CDR3aa: CASSPVAGSDTEAFF
CDR3nt: TGTGCCAGCAGCCCCGTCGCAGGTTCGGACACTGAAGCTTTCTTT

v_gene: TRBV2
d_gene: -
abundance: -
j_gene: TRBJ2-5
CDR3aa: CASSEGAGSGLRETQYF
CDR3nt: TGTGCCAGCAGTGAAGGGGCCGGGTCAGGGCTTCGGGAGACCCAGTACTTC

v_gene: TRBV19
d_gene: -
abundance: -
j_gene: TRBJ1-4
CDR3aa: CASSTGEGAWTTNEKLFF
CDR3nt: TGTGCCAGTAGTACGGGGGAAGGAGCCTGGACAACTAATGAAAAACTGTTTTTT

v_gene: TRBV25-1
d_gene: TRBD1
abundance: -
j_gene: TRBJ1-4
CDR3aa: CASSPNRGTNEKLFF
CDR3nt: TGTGCCAGCAGTCCAAACAGGGGAACTAATGAAAAACTGTTTTTT

v_gene: TRBV9
d_gene: -
abundance: -
j_gene: TRBJ2-5
CDR3aa: CASSAIDGLPSRGTQYF
CDR3nt: TGTGCCAGCAGCGCCATCGACGGACTGCCAAGCCGGGGGACCCAGTACTTC

v_gene: TRBV11-1
d_gene: TRBD1
abundance: -
j_gene: TRBJ1-2
CDR3aa: CASSSPGQGALNYGYTF
CDR3nt: TGTGCCAGCAGCTCGCCGGGACAGGGGGCGTTGAACTATGGCTACACCTTC

v_gene: TRBV7-2
d_gene: -
abundance: -
j_gene: TRBJ2-5
CDR3aa: CASSGRTEETQYF
CDR3nt: TGTGCCAGCAGCGGGCGGACAGAAGAGACCCAGTACTTC

v_gene: TRBV13
d_gene: TRBD1
abundance: -
j_gene: TRBJ1-3
CDR3aa: CASSLSGTGALSGNTIYF
CDR3nt: TGTGCCAGCAGCTTATCCGGGACAGGGGCGCTCTCTGGAAACACCATATATTTT

v_gene: TRBV5-5
d_gene: -
abundance: -
j_gene: TRBJ2-7
CDR3aa: CASSWNSYEQYF
CDR3nt: TGTGCCAGCAGCTGGAACAGCTACGAGCAGTACTTC

v_gene: TRBV5-1
d_gene: TRBD2
abundance: -
j_gene: TRBJ2-3
CDR3aa: CASSLAKTSGGFSTDTQYF
CDR3nt: TGCGCCAGCAGCTTGGCCAAAACTAGCGGGGGGTTCAGCACAGATACGCAGTATTTT

v_gene: TRBV11-2
d_gene: -
abundance: -
j_gene: TRBJ1-5
CDR3aa: CASSLGVGGVGNQPQHF
CDR3nt: TGTGCCAGCAGCTTAGGGGTAGGGGGTGTGGGCAATCAGCCCCAGCATTTT

v_gene: TRBV5-5
d_gene: -
abundance: -
j_gene: TRBJ2-1
CDR3aa: CASRPSLSYNEQFF
CDR3nt: TGTGCCAGCAGGCCCTCACTCTCCTACAATGAGCAGTTCTTC

v_gene: TRBV4-1
d_gene: TRBD2
abundance: -
j_gene: TRBJ2-1
CDR3aa: CASSQEGGGAINEQFF
CDR3nt: TGCGCCAGCAGCCAAGAAGGCGGGGGGGCCATAAATGAGCAGTTCTTC

v_gene: TRBV28
d_gene: -
abundance: -
j_gene: TRBJ2-7
CDR3aa: CASSLWAAAYEQYF
CDR3nt: TGTGCCAGCAGTTTATGGGCGGCAGCCTACGAGCAGTACTTC

v_gene: TRBV7-9
d_gene: -
abundance: -
j_gene: TRBJ1-1
CDR3aa: CASSPPAGTEAFF
CDR3nt: TGTGCCAGCAGCCCGCCGGCGGGGACTGAAGCTTTCTTT

v_gene: TRBV5-6
d_gene: -
abundance: -
j_gene: TRBJ1-5
CDR3aa: CASSSGQNLNQPQHF
CDR3nt: TGTGCCAGCAGCTCAGGACAAAATCTCAATCAGCCCCAGCATTTT

v_gene: TRBV7-2
d_gene: TRBD1
abundance: -
j_gene: TRBJ1-5
CDR3aa: CASSHRDREERNQPQHF
CDR3nt: TGTGCCAGCAGCCACCGGGACAGGGAAGAAAGGAATCAGCCCCAGCATTTT

v_gene: TRBV6-1
d_gene: -
abundance: -
j_gene: TRBJ2-5
CDR3aa: CASTGLQETQYF
CDR3nt: TGTGCCAGCACCGGACTACAAGAGACCCAGTACTTC

v_gene: TRBV4-2
d_gene: TRBD2
abundance: few
j_gene: TRBJ2-5
CDR3aa: CASSQDPSGGAETQYF
CDR3nt: TGTGCCAGCAGCCAAGATCCTAGCGGGGGGGCTGAGACCCAGTACTTC

v_gene: TRBV5-1
d_gene: -
abundance: -
j_gene: TRBJ2-5
CDR3aa: CASSLKSGTGQETQYF
CDR3nt: TGCGCCAGCAGCTTAAAATCCGGGACTGGACAAGAGACCCAGTACTTC